Listed here is a single T cell receptor beta chain. Its binding antigen is unknown. Qualities for individual bases were not recorded, and no much larger clone is one base off. The data originate from a study of T-cell memory formation after mild COVID-19 (dated by TCRdb to the early 2020s). Looking at the study overall: TCR sequence clusters from the two donors were found to be largely donor specific. In a couple of donors, T-cell clones that expanded and contracted after mild COVID-19 were followed by sequencing TCRalpha and TCRbeta repertoires longitudinally. The cohort was made up of two young adult volunteers, one female and one male, who were previously healthy.

CDR1 and CDR2, looked up from the germline V gene, are SGHVS and FQNEAQ. V is cut by 1 base and J by 3 bases, and the space between the germline ends is 13 bases. The CDR3, from cysteine to phenylalanine, totals 15 residues. The DNA shown is the 45-base CDR3, in frame from base 1. Sequencing used an Illumina NovaSeq 6000. TCRalpha and TCRbeta cDNA libraries were built by 5'RACE with constant-segment primers, adding sample barcodes and unique molecular identifiers. Trizol reagent was used to extract RNA from every sample. The libraries were amplified in two PCR steps, and the second step added a second sample barcode and Illumina TruSeq adapters. The libraries were sequenced on an Illumina NovaSeq using 2 x 150 bp paired-end reads. Turning to the authors' computational methods: The reads were demultiplexed and collapsed into UMI-guided consensus sequences using migec v1.2.7. Using mixcr v2.1.11, UMI consensuses were aligned to TRA and TRB V and J templates and then assembled into clonotypes. Clonotypes were classified as expanded or contracted when called significant by both edgeR and NoisET, with noise models trained on biological replicates. For edgeR calls, the cutoffs were a false discovery rate-adjusted p below 0.01 and a log2 fold-change threshold of 1. As an exploratory analysis of dynamics, max-normalized trajectories of the 1000 most abundant clonotypes were examined by PCA with hierarchical clustering. Separately sequenced CD4+ and CD8+ repertoires were used to assign the CD4 or CD8 phenotype of responding clones. TCRdb passed the public sequencing reads through fastp at Q25 and MiXCR, retaining productive beta sequences. Duplicate CDR3 protein sequences are folded into a single record with the most common DNA and genes. What appears here as the V and J calls and clone size reflects TCRdb's work, not the paper's. In all, the sample holds about 540,000 distinct CDR3 sequences, and roughly 20% of those were seen once. The ten largest clones add up to roughly an eighth of the sample.

Ficoll-Paque density gradient centrifugation was used to isolate PBMCs. Results and caveats for the whole study, not just this receptor: Some responding clones were found in pre-infection memory, which suggests that pre-existing cross-reactive memory T cells took part in the SARS-CoV-2 response. SARS-CoV-2 specificity was not confirmed for the second-wave clones peaking on day 37. The study covered only a couple of mild cases, and larger cohorts including severe cases with pre-infection samples were considered necessary. Clones contracting from day 15 to 85 had balanced CD4/CD8 phenotypes, while a second wave expanding from day 15 to 37 was biased towards CD4+. Contracting CD4+ clones appeared mostly in the CM and EM memory subsets, whereas CD8+ clones were enriched in EMRA.

The TCR was taken from an adult woman who had mild COVID-19 (a few samples of this study predate the infection). The sample titles of this study are shuffled in the database, so cell type and time point are left out; the donor was told from shared clones. Rearrangement joined TRBV7-8 to TRBJ2-7, and perhaps TRBD1 as D gene, on 6 matching bases. Source material: PBMCs or a T cell subset sorted from them (not recorded which). The bases read TGTGCCAGCAGCTTAGGGTCAGGGGCGGGCTACGAGCAGTACTTC. This gives the protein CASSLGSGAGYEQYF.